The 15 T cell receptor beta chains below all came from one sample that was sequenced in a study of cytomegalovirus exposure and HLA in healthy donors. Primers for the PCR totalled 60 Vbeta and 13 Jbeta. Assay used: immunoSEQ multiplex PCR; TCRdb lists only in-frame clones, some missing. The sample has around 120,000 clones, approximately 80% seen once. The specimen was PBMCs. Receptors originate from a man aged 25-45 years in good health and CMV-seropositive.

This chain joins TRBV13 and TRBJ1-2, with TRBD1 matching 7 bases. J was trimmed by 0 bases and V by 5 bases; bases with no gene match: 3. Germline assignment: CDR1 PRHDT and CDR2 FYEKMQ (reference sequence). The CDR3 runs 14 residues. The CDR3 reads CASSLTGANYGYTF. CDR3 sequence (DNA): TGTGCCAGCAGCCTTACAGGGGCTAACTATGGCTACACCTTC.

This CDR3 is CASSQDIVFSGNTIYF. The CDR3 DNA sequence: TGCGCCAGCAGCCAAGATATCGTCTTCTCTGGAAACACCATATATTTT. The V and J genes are TRBV4-3 and TRBJ1-3; D gene uncertain. Germline V gives CDR1 LGHNA, CDR2 YSLEER. CDR3 length: 16 amino acids. V lost 0 bases and J lost 0, with 9 bases in between.

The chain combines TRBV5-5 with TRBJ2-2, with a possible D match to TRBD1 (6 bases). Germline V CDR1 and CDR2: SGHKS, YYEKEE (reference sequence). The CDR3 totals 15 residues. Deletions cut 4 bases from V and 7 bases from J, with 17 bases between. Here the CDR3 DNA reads TGTGCCAGCAGCAAACACCTACAGGGCAACGGGGAGCTGTTTTTT. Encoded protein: CASSKHLQGNGELFF.

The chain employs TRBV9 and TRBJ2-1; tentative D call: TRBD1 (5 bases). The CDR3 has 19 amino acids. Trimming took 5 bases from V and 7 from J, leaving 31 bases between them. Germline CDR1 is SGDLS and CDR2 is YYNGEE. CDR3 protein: CASSGKPWGYSTFKNEQFF. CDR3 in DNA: TGTGCCAGCAGTGGTAAACCTTGGGGCTACTCCACCTTCAAAAATGAGCAGTTCTTC.

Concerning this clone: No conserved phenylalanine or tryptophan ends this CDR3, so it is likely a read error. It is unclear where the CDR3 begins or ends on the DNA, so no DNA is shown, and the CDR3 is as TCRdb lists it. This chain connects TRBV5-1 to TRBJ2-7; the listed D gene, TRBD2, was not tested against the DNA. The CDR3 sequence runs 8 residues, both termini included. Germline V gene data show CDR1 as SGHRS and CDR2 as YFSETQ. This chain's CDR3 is CASSVREG.

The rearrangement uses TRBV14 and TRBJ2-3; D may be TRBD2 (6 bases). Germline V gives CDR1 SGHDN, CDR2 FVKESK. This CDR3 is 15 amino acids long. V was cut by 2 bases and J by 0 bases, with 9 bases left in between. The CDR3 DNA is TGTGCCAGCAGCCAACTGCGGGGTAGCACAGATACGCAGTATTTT. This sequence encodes CASSQLRGSTDTQYF.

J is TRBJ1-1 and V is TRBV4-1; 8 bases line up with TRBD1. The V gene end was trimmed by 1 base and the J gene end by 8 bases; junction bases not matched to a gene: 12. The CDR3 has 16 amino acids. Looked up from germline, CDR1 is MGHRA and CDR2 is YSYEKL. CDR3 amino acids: CASSQAISQGAGEAFF. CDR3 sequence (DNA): TGCGCCAGCAGCCAAGCGATTAGTCAGGGGGCAGGAGAAGCTTTCTTT.

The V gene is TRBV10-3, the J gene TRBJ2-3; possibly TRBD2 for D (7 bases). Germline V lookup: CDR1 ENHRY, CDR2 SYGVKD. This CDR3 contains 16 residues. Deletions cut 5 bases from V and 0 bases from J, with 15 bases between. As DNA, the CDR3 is TGTGCCATCAGTCCAGTAACGGGGGGCAGCACAGATACGCAGTATTTT. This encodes CAISPVTGGSTDTQYF.

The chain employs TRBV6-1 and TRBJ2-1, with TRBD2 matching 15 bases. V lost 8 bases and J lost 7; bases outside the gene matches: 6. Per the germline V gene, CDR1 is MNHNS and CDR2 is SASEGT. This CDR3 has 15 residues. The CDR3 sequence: CASVGGTSGRNEQFF. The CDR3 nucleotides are TGTGCCAGCGTGGGTGGGACTAGCGGGAGGAATGAGCAGTTCTTC.

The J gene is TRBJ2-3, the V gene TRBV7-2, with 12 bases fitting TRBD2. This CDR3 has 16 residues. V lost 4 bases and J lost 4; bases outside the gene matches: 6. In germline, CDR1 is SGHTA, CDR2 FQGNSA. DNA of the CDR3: TGTGCCAGCAGCTCCGGACTAGCGGGGTATGCAGATACGCAGTATTTT. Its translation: CASSSGLAGYADTQYF.

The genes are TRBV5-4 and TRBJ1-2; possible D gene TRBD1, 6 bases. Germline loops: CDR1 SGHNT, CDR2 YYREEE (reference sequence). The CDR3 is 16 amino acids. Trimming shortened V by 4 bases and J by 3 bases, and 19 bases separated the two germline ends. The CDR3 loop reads CASSEMGAREYYGYTF. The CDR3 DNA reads TGTGCCAGCAGCGAGATGGGGGCCAGGGAGTACTATGGCTACACCTTC.

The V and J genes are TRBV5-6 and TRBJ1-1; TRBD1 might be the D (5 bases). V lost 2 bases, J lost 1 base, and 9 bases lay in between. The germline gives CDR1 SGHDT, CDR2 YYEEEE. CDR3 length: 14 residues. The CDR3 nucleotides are TGTGCCAGCAGCTTAGCGGGGACGAACACTGAAGCTTTCTTT. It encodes CASSLAGTNTEAFF.

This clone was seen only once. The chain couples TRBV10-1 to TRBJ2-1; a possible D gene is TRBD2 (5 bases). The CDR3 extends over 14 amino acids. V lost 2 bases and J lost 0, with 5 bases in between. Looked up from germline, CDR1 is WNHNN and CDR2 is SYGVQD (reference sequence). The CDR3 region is CASSEGSSYNEQFF. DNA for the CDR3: TGCGCCAGCAGTGAGGGGAGCTCCTACAATGAGCAGTTCTTC.

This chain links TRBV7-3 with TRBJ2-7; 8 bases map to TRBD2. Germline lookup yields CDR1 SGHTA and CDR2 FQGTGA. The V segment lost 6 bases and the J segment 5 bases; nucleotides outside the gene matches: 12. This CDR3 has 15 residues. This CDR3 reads CASRLAGSRTHEQYF. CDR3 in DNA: TGTGCCAGCAGATTAGCGGGATCTAGAACCCACGAGCAGTACTTC.

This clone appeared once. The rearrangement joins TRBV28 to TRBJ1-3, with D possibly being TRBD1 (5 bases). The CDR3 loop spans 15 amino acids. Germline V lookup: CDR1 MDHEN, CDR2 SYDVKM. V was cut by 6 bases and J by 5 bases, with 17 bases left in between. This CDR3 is CASSPVGGTRNTIYF. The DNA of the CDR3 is TGTGCCAGCAGCCCCGTTGGGGGGACCAGAAACACCATATATTTT.